The 2 T cell receptor beta chains below were found in one sample sequenced in a study of CD8+ T cells in alopecia areata. Indicated treatment: oral pan-JAK inhibitor, 5-10 mg twice daily. Extraction and reverse transcription of RNA yielded cDNA as the sequencing template. Assay: immunoSEQ multiplex PCR; the TCRdb copy retains only in-frame clones and omits some. This sample has approximately 200,000 clones; about three fifths occur once, and the top ten carry 5.5%. The material sequenced was CD4+ T cells sorted from blood, taken at week 24, from a patient treated with tofacitinib. Source of these receptors: a human donor with alopecia areata.

V and J are TRBV2 and TRBJ2-7, with 9 nucleotides matching TRBD1. CDR1 SNHLY and CDR2 FYNNEI come from the germline V gene. With V trimmed by 5 bases and J by 3 bases, 2 bases remained unmatched. The CDR3 is 13 residues long. CDR3 sequence: CASSRDRDYEQYF. The CDR3 bases are TGTGCCAGCAGTCGGGACAGGGACTACGAGCAGTACTTC.

This chain connects TRBV27 to TRBJ1-4; 7 nucleotides line up with TRBD1. The CDR3 consists of 14 residues. The germline V gene has CDR1 MNHEY and CDR2 SMNVEV (reference sequence). Unmatched junction bases numbered 6, after V lost 5 bases and J lost 6 bases. CDR3 in amino acids: CASSPRGADEKLFF. The CDR3 coding sequence is TGTGCCAGCAGTCCCAGGGGGGCGGATGAAAAACTGTTTTTT.